These 14 T cell receptor beta chains originate from one sample sequenced in a study of T cell clones after liver transplantation. Data came from immunoSEQ multiplex PCR; TCRdb stores just in-frame clones and leaves some out. The repertoire consists of under 20,000 clones, with approximately 80% occurring once and the leading ten covering approximately 35%. Sequencing was performed on CD8+ T cells from blood, taken less than 50 months after liver transplant. The receptors here all came from a human patient who received a liver transplant. The graft donor may account for some of the T cells.

The chain joins TRBV9 to TRBJ2-1; 8 nucleotides line up with TRBD2. J gave up 12 bases and V 3 bases, and 2 bases lay outside the gene matches. The germline CDR1 and CDR2 sequences are SGDLS and YYNGEE. The CDR3 has 11 residues. In nucleotides, the CDR3 is TGTGCCAGCAGCGACGGGGGGGCGCAGTTCTTC. It encodes CASSDGGAQFF.

The rearrangement links TRBV29-1 to TRBJ2-7; TRBD2 matches 10 bases. Trimming cost V 4 bases and J 5 bases; bases outside gene matches: 5. The CDR3 covers 13 residues. Germline loops: CDR1 SQVTM, CDR2 ANQGSEA. CDR3 sequence: CSVVLAGGHEQYF. CDR3 DNA sequence: TGCAGCGTTGTTTTAGCGGGAGGCCACGAGCAGTACTTC.

The chain links TRBV19 to TRBJ1-5; 7 nucleotides agree with TRBD1. Germline V gives CDR1 LNHDA, CDR2 SQIVND (reference sequence). The CDR3 has 11 residues. CDR3 sequence (DNA): TGTGCAAGGGGGCGGAATCAGCCCCAGCATTTT. It yields the protein CARGRNQPQHF.

The chain links TRBV5-1 to TRBJ2-3; D is perhaps TRBD1 (6 bases). The CDR3 loop spans 16 amino acids. CDR1 and CDR2 from the germline V gene are SGHRS and YFSETQ. The V gene lost 4 bases and the J gene lost 6 bases, with 21 bases spanning the gap. The DNA for the CDR3 is TGCGCCAGCAGCCCCGGGACATTATATGAGGCGGATACGCAGTATTTT. Encoded protein: CASSPGTLYEADTQYF.

The CDR3 spells CASSLQFTTYEQYF. CDR3 DNA: TGTGCCAGCAGCTTGCAGTTTACCACCTACGAGCAGTACTTC. V and J are TRBV5-6 and TRBJ2-7; D gene unclear. With 1 base removed from V and 2 bases from J, the gap between germline ends came to 10 bases. This CDR3 has 14 residues. Per germline, CDR1 SGHDT and CDR2 YYEEEE.

This clone was counted once. The chain links TRBV6-1 to TRBJ1-5; D gene unclear. The CDR3 extends over 15 amino acids. Trimming removed 1 base from V and 0 bases from J, with 7 bases in between. CDR1 and CDR2 (germline): MNHNS, SASEGT. DNA for the CDR3: TGTGCCAGCAGTGAAGAACAGTCTAGCAATCAGCCCCAGCATTTT. It codes for CASSEEQSSNQPQHF.

J is TRBJ2-1 and V is TRBV2; D is unclear. Germline CDR1 and CDR2: SNHLY and FYNNEI. Trimming removed 6 bases at V and 0 bases at J, with 12 bases between. CDR3 size: 15 residues. CDR3 nucleotides: TGTGCCAGCAGCCCCAGGACGGTCTCCTACAATGAGCAGTTCTTC. This translates into CASSPRTVSYNEQFF.

The chain uses TRBV4-1 and TRBJ1-1; a possible D gene is TRBD1 (5 bases). Germline V lookup: CDR1 MGHRA, CDR2 YSYEKL. V dropped 2 bases and J dropped 4 bases, with 11 bases sitting between them. There are 14 residues in the CDR3. CDR3 amino acids: CASSQRTLITEAFF. Written as DNA, the CDR3 is TGCGCCAGCAGCCAAAGGACACTGATCACTGAAGCTTTCTTT.

The chain couples TRBV21-1 to TRBJ1-6; the DNA was not used to check the table's D call, TRBD1. TRBV21-1 is a recognized pseudogene. This CDR3 is built from 16 residues. In nucleotides, the CDR3 is TGTGCCAGCAGCAAAGCGGCCAGGGGCTGGGATTCACCCCTCCACTTT. It encodes CASSKAARGWDSPLHF.

The chain carries TRBV5-4 and TRBJ2-3; no firm D call. Per germline, CDR1 SGHNT and CDR2 YYREEE (reference sequence). The V gene lost 0 bases and the J gene lost 5 bases, with 10 bases spanning the gap. CDR3 size: 14 residues. CDR3 DNA: TGTGCCAGCAGCTTGGCCCCAGACGGAGATACGCAGTATTTT. Encoded protein: CASSLAPDGDTQYF.

The chain couples TRBV2 to TRBJ2-3; TRBD2 aligns across 7 bases. With V trimmed by 4 bases and J by 5 bases, 6 bases remained unmatched. Germline assignment: CDR1 SNHLY and CDR2 FYNNEI. The CDR3 runs 14 residues. The CDR3 coding sequence is TGTGCCAGCAGTGGTGGGAGGGCCTTAGATACGCAGTATTTT. Amino acids: CASSGGRALDTQYF. Drawing the rest from reference TRBV2 and TRBJ2-3, the complete variable domain is EPEVTQTPSHQVTQMGQEVILRCVPISNHLYFYWYRQILGQKVEFLVSFYNNEISEKSEIFDDQFSVERPDGSNFTLKIRSTKLEDSAMYFCASSGGRALDTQYFGPGTRLTVL.

The rearrangement uses TRBV6-1 and TRBJ1-5, with 8 bases aligning to TRBD1. V gave up 3 bases and J gave up 5 bases; unmatched junction bases: 9. The CDR3 covers 16 residues. Germline-derived CDR1 and CDR2 are MNHNS and SASEGT. CDR3 amino acids: CASSESGQGQYQPQHF. Here the CDR3 DNA reads TGTGCCAGCAGTGAGAGTGGACAGGGACAATATCAGCCCCAGCATTTT.

This sequence joins TRBV11-2 and TRBJ2-1, with 8 bases aligning to TRBD2. The length of the CDR3 is 17 residues. Losses at the gene ends were 0 bases for V and 1 base for J; bases not matched to a gene: 5. Germline V lookup: CDR1 SGHAT, CDR2 FQNNGV. CDR3 amino acids: CASSLDGRLASYNEQFF. CDR3 nucleotides: TGTGCCAGCAGCTTAGATGGGAGACTAGCGTCCTACAATGAGCAGTTCTTC.

This clone was recorded once. V gene TRBV7-2 combines with J gene TRBJ2-1; D gene uncertain. The CDR3 has 12 amino acids. Looked up from germline, CDR1 is SGHTA and CDR2 is FQGNSA. The germline V and J ends were trimmed by 1 base and 10 bases, with 8 bases remaining between them. The chain's CDR3 is CASSLGSREQFF. The CDR3 DNA reads as TGTGCCAGCAGCTTAGGTTCGCGCGAGCAGTTCTTC.